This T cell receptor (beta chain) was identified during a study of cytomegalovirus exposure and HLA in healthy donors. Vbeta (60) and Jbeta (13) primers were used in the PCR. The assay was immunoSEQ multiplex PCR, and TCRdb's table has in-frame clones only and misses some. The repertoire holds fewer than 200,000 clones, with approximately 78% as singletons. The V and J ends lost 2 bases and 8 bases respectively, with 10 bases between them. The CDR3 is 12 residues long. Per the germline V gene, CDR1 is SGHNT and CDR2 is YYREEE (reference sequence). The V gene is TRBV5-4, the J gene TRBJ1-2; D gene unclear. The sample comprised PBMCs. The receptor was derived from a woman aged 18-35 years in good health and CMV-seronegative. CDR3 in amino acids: CASSFDLGGYTF. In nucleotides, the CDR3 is TGTGCCAGCAGCTTTGACTTAGGAGGCTACACCTTC.